The clone carrying this TCR beta chain was found a few times. Its antigen remains unidentified. The data are from a study of beta chain features in type 1 diabetes. Expressed TCRB transcripts got sequenced, as all isolated RNA was reverse transcribed. An average of around 3.9 million reads was obtained for naive, central memory and regulatory T cell samples. Generated by immunoSEQ multiplex PCR, the TCRdb table keeps only in-frame clones and is missing some. The profile shows 310,000 or so clones, about 10% of them singletons. CDR1 is SGHRS and CDR2 is YFSETQ in the germline V gene. V lost 6 bases to trimming and J lost 1 base; unmatched junction nucleotides: 7. There are 16 residues in the CDR3. Study results and limitations: Shorter templates might be favored by PCR, and equally so in patients and in controls. Moderate yet significant TCRB CDR3 shortening was seen in Type 1 diabetes patients in all four CD4+ subsets. For patients, the naive, central memory and Treg TCRB repertoires appeared more alike than for healthy donors.

The sequence was collected from a woman between 25 and 40 years old in good health. The rearrangement joins TRBV5-1 to TRBJ2-2; 9 bases agree with TRBD1. The specimen was naive CD4+ T cells from blood. The DNA of the CDR3 is TGCGCCAGCAAGCTTGGGGGACAGGGGAACACCGGGGAGCTGTTTTTT. As protein: CASKLGGQGNTGELFF.